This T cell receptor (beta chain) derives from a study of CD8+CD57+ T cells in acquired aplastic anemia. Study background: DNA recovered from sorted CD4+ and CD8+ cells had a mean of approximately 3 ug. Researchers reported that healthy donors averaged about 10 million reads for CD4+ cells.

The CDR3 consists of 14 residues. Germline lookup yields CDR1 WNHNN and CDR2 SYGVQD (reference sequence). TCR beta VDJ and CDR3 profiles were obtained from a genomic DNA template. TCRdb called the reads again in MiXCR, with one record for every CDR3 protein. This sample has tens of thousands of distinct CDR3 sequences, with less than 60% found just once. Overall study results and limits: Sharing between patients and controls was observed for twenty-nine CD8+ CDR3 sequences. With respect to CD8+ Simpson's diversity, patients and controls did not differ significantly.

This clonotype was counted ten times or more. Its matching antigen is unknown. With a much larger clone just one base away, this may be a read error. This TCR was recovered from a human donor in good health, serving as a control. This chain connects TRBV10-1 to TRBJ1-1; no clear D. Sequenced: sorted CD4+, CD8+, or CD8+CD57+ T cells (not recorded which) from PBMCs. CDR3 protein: CASSEEKRNTEVFF. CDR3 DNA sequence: TGCGCCAGCAGTGAGGAGAAGCGGAACACTGAAGTTTTCTTT.